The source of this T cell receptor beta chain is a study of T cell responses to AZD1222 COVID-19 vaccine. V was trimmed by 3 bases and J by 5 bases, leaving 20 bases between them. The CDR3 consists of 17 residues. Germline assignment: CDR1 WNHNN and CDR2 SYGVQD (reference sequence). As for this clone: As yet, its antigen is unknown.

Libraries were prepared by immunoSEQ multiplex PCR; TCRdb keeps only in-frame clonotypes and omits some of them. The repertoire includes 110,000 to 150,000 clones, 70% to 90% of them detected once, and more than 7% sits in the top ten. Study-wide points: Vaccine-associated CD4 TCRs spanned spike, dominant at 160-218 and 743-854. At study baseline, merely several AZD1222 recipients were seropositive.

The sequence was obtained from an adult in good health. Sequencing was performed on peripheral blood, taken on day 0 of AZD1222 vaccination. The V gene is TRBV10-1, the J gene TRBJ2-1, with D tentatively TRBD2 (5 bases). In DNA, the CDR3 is TGCGCCAGCAGTGAAATTCCGTCTGGGCTAGCCGACAATGAGCAGTTCTTC. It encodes CASSEIPSGLADNEQFF.